This T cell receptor (beta chain) was captured in a study of long-term antiretroviral therapy in people with HIV. Study details: Collection dates of the earliest samples fall about a decade before the 2015 immediate-ART recommendation. General study results and limits: Post-ART, diversity grew, though it stayed under transplant donor control levels. HIV repertoires showed narrower CDR3 length ranges than controls. Clones that had undergone expansion before ART dominated the repertoire at all time points.

A remark on this clone: Its antigen is as yet unknown.

Runs used v3.0 of the immunoSEQ assay and were done at survey level. Assay used: immunoSEQ multiplex PCR; TCRdb lists only in-frame clones, some missing. The sample contains under 20,000 clones, approximately 90% of which appear only once. V lost 10 bases and J 6 bases, leaving 10 bases between the germline ends. Germline CDR1 and CDR2: SNHLY and FYNNEI. The CDR3 is made up of 11 amino acids. The sequence was collected from a woman aged 40 to 50 with HIV. The gene calls are TRBV2 and TRBJ1-3; D is ambiguous. The material sequenced was unsorted PBMCs, taken 0.6 years after starting antiretroviral therapy. This CDR3 is CANGRLNTIYF. DNA for the CDR3: TGTGCCAACGGGCGGTTAAACACCATATATTTT.